This entry features one T cell receptor (beta chain) sequence. The CDR3 consists of 14 residues. Per the germline V gene, CDR1 is MNHNY and CDR2 is SVGAGI (reference sequence). V lost 4 bases, J lost 1 base, and 10 bases lay in between. This specimen comes from a study of OX40 agonist ivuxolimab in advanced cancers. Study-wide context: Two patients with cutaneous melanoma and one with hepatocellular carcinoma, three in total, showed partial responses.

Libraries were prepared by immunoSEQ multiplex PCR; TCRdb keeps only in-frame clonotypes and omits some of them. The data show some 59,000 clones, approximately 86% seen once. Autoimmune disease history or systemic immunosuppression meant exclusion. Sampled blood was obtained at baseline, cycle 4 day 1, and cycle 7 day 1. The V and J genes are TRBV6-6 and TRBJ1-2; TRBD1 might be the D (5 bases). Sequenced here: CD4+ or CD8+ T cells sorted from blood, sampled in a trial of the OX40 agonist ivuxolimab. This receptor was identified in an adult with an advanced solid tumor such as melanoma, head and neck, liver or kidney cancer. The CDR3 DNA reads as TGTGCCAGCAGTTCCCTCAGGGTTAACTATGGCTACACCTTC. Protein: CASSSLRVNYGYTF.